Given below is one T cell receptor (beta chain) in context. The antigen remains undetermined. The data derive from a study of T cell responses to AZD1222 COVID-19 vaccine. The CDR3 runs to 14 residues. Trimming took 3 bases from V and 7 from J, leaving 18 bases between them. Germline loops: CDR1 SQVTM, CDR2 ANQGSEA. The study's findings and limits: Receipt of two AZD1222 doses was followed by a rise in Spike-specific TCR breadth and depth.

Repertoires were generated with immunoSEQ multiplex PCR, while TCRdb's copy carries only in-frame clones and drops some. This sample has 130,000 to 150,000 clones, with about 93% found just once. The clonotype was recovered from an adult in good health. This specimen consisted of peripheral blood, obtained on day 0 of AZD1222 vaccination. The rearrangement uses TRBV29-1 and TRBJ1-2; D gene unclear. CDR3 bases: TGCAGCGTTGAGCCAGGTCCCTCCTCTGGTGGCTACACCTTC. Translated, it gives CSVEPGPSSGGYTF.